This section outlines one T cell receptor beta chain sequence together with its context. Its antigen is as yet unknown. A sort by CD45RO/CCR7/CD25/CD127/CD95/CD27 yielded CD4+ naive, central memory, regulatory and stem cell-like memory cells. The record originates from a study of beta chain features in type 1 diabetes. Study background: In all, some 100,000,000 sorted cells from all samples were analyzed.

The study, taken as a whole, reports: When Type 1 diabetes patients were examined, their TCRB CDR3s proved moderately but significantly shorter in all four CD4+ subsets.

Expressed TCRB transcripts were sequenced, since all the RNA that had been isolated was reverse transcribed. The repertoire was sequenced with immunoSEQ multiplex PCR; TCRdb's copy has only in-frame clones and lacks some. The table lists 680,000 or so clones, roughly 12% of them singletons. The sequenced sample was naive CD4+ T cells from blood. The receptor was isolated from a man aged 18 to 30 with type 1 diabetes.

CDR3 protein: CASSTTGVNQPQHF. Here the CDR3 DNA reads TGTGCCAGCAGTACGACAGGGGTAAATCAGCCCCAGCATTTT. This chain joins TRBV6-6 and TRBJ1-5; 8 positions match TRBD1. Losses at the gene ends were 5 bases for V and 4 bases for J; bases not matched to a gene: 4. CDR3 length: 14 amino acids. Germline values: CDR1 MNHNY, CDR2 SVGAGI (reference sequence).